Listed below are T cell receptor beta chains from one sample, sequenced in a study of TIL therapy for anti-PD-1-resistant metastatic lung cancer. The table came from immunoSEQ multiplex PCR; TCRdb's copy has only in-frame clones and leaves some out. The table lists 50,000 to 70,000 clones, over 75% of them singletons. The sample consisted of blood, taken at baseline. The receptor set was obtained from a person between 30 and 80 years old with non-small cell lung cancer. CDR3s include the opening cysteine and the closing phenylalanine or tryptophan. The D gene is left open where the match is weak. The size entry is marked missing in some rows and otherwise reads once, few, many or a size class.

j_call	clone_size	v_call	d_call	cdr3_aa	cdr3_nt
TRBJ2-7	-	TRBV10-2	TRBD2	CASEQRLANDYEQYF	TGCGCCAGCGAACAACGACTAGCGAACGATTACGAGCAGTACTTC
TRBJ2-7	-	TRBV9	TRBD1	CASSDRGYEQYF	TGTGCCAGCAGCGACAGGGGTTACGAGCAGTACTTC
TRBJ2-7	few	TRBV6-1	-	CASSEYFGPTYEQYF	TGTGCCAGCAGTGAATACTTCGGACCAACCTACGAGCAGTACTTC
TRBJ1-1	-	TRBV19	-	CASGHAGTRGREAFF	TGTGCCAGTGGACATGCTGGGACACGAGGAAGAGAAGCTTTCTTT
TRBJ2-1	-	TRBV4-3	TRBD2	CASSQEHRTRGPEQFF	TGCGCCAGCAGCCAAGAGCACCGGACTAGGGGTCCTGAGCAGTTCTTC
TRBJ1-3	few	TRBV14	TRBD1	CASSQWTGAGNTIYF	TGTGCCAGCAGCCAGTGGACAGGGGCTGGAAACACCATATATTTT
TRBJ1-6	-	TRBV10-1	-	CASSESGAAHSPLHF	TGCGCCAGCAGTGAGTCCGGGGCAGCTCATTCACCCCTCCACTTT
TRBJ1-1	-	TRBV25-1	-	CASSVPGFEAFF	TGTGCCAGCAGTGTCCCTGGGTTTGAAGCTTTCTTT
TRBJ1-6	-	TRBV7-3	TRBD1	CASSLNGQGVGPLHF	TGTGCCAGCAGCTTAAACGGACAGGGGGTGGGTCCCCTCCACTTT
TRBJ1-4	-	TRBV1	-	CTSSQGGVGPLRDNEKLFF	TGCACCAGCAGCCAAGGAGGGGTGGGACCTCTGCGGGATAATGAAAAACTGTTTTTT
TRBJ1-5	-	TRBV28	-	CASSFEGGQPQHF	TGTGCCAGCAGTTTTGAGGGGGGCCAGCCCCAGCATTTT
TRBJ2-3	-	TRBV11-1	-	CASSQKDGADTQYF	TGTGCCAGCAGCCAGAAGGACGGTGCAGATACGCAGTATTTT
TRBJ1-6	-	TRBV5-8	-	CASSPQGDSSFYNSPLHF	TGTGCCAGCAGCCCCCAGGGTGATTCCTCCTTTTATAATTCACCCCTCCACTTT
TRBJ2-1	-	TRBV7-6	TRBD2	CASSRLAGSSYNEQFF	TGTGCCAGCAGCCGGTTAGCGGGGAGCTCCTACAATGAGCAGTTCTTC
TRBJ2-3	-	TRBV19	TRBD2	CASSIDASGRAADTQYF	TGTGCCAGTAGTATAGACGCTAGCGGGAGGGCCGCAGATACGCAGTATTTT
TRBJ2-2	few	TRBV7-2	-	CASSTSQRGTGELFF	TGTGCCAGCAGCACATCGCAACGGGGTACTGGGGAGCTGTTTTTT
TRBJ2-5	-	TRBV7-2	TRBD2	CASSLPGLAGLRQETQYF	TGTGCCAGCAGCTTACCGGGACTAGCGGGGCTAAGACAAGAGACCCAGTACTTC
TRBJ2-3	few	TRBV24-1	-	CATSSRTDTQYF	TGTGCCACTTCAAGTCGCACAGATACGCAGTATTTT
TRBJ2-2	-	TRBV7-3	TRBD2	CASSPRTRWGGTGELFF	TGTGCCAGCAGTCCTCGGACTAGATGGGGTGGCACCGGGGAGCTGTTTTTT
TRBJ2-1	few	TRBV2	-	CASSDQDSYNEQFF	TGTGCCAGCAGTGACCAGGATAGCTACAATGAGCAGTTCTTC
TRBJ1-5	few	TRBV20-1	-	CSASEGLDQPQHF	TGCAGTGCTAGTGAGGGGTTGGATCAGCCCCAGCATTTT
TRBJ2-1	-	TRBV11-2	TRBD1	CASSFWTGVDNEQFF	TGTGCCAGCAGCTTTTGGACAGGGGTAGACAATGAGCAGTTCTTC
TRBJ2-7	few	TRBV27	-	CASSLSPVPYEQYF	TGTGCCAGCAGTTTATCCCCCGTTCCCTACGAGCAGTACTTC
TRBJ2-2	-	TRBV14	-	CASSHPRRAPGELFF	TGTGCCAGCAGCCACCCCAGAAGAGCTCCCGGGGAGCTGTTTTTT
TRBJ2-1	-	TRBV5-1	TRBD2	CASSLDVAGGSLNEQFF	TGCGCCAGCAGCTTGGATGTCGCGGGAGGTTCGCTCAATGAGCAGTTCTTC
TRBJ1-6	few	TRBV12-3/TRBV12-4	-	CASSSRTNSPLHF	TGTGCCAGCAGTTCCCGAACAAATTCACCCCTCCACTTT
TRBJ1-1	-	TRBV6-5	-	CASSSLSGPDTEAFF	TGTGCCAGCAGTTCCTTATCGGGGCCGGACACTGAAGCTTTCTTT
TRBJ2-1	-	TRBV4-3	TRBD1	CASSHPRLGTGGNNEQFF	TGCGCCAGCAGCCACCCCAGGTTAGGGACAGGGGGTAACAATGAGCAGTTCTTC
TRBJ2-5	-	TRBV5-4	TRBD2	CASSLTWLAGSQETQYF	TGTGCCAGCAGCTTGACTTGGCTAGCGGGATCTCAAGAGACCCAGTACTTC
TRBJ2-7	-	TRBV18	-	CASSPLGGTAEGEQYF	TGTGCCAGCTCACCACTAGGGGGGACAGCTGAGGGCGAGCAGTACTTC
TRBJ2-7	-	TRBV7-2	TRBD2	CASSLGGRDYEQYF	TGTGCCAGCAGCTTGGGCGGGAGGGATTACGAGCAGTACTTC
TRBJ2-7	-	TRBV2	-	CASSEVPLGQYF	TGTGCCAGCAGTGAAGTCCCATTGGGGCAGTACTTC
TRBJ1-5	-	TRBV14	-	CASSQESQAYSNQPQHF	TGTGCCAGCAGCCAAGAGTCGCAGGCCTATAGCAATCAGCCCCAGCATTTT
TRBJ2-5	-	TRBV13	TRBD1	CASSSGTGKGETQYF	TGTGCCAGCAGCAGTGGGACAGGGAAGGGAGAGACCCAGTACTTC
TRBJ2-3	-	TRBV24-1	-	CATSDAGGFTDTQYF	TGTGCCACCAGTGATGCCGGAGGGTTTACAGATACGCAGTATTTT
TRBJ2-5	-	TRBV20-1	-	CSASPGGKETQYF	TGCAGTGCTAGTCCGGGGGGCAAGGAGACCCAGTACTTC
TRBJ2-2	few	TRBV7-8	-	CASRDGEITGELFF	TGTGCCAGCAGGGACGGGGAAATCACCGGGGAGCTGTTTTTT
TRBJ2-1	-	TRBV6-4	TRBD2	CASSDDSGRKQFF	TGTGCCAGCAGTGACGATAGCGGGAGAAAGCAGTTCTTC
TRBJ2-1	-	TRBV6-5	-	CASSSDLGSYNEQFF	TGTGCCAGCAGTTCGGACTTAGGCTCCTACAATGAGCAGTTCTTC
TRBJ2-5	-	TRBV30	TRBD2	CAWSPSGGQETQYF	TGTGCCTGGAGTCCTAGCGGGGGGCAAGAGACCCAGTACTTC
TRBJ2-2	few	TRBV5-8	-	CASSFAGRELFF	TGTGCCAGCAGCTTTGCGGGCAGGGAGCTGTTTTTT
TRBJ1-2	-	TRBV5-1	TRBD1	CASRGQQYGYTF	TGCGCCAGCAGGGGACAGCAGTATGGCTACACCTTC
TRBJ1-3	-	TRBV11-2	TRBD1	CASSYPPGWQQGVDTIYF	TGTGCCAGCAGCTACCCGCCGGGTTGGCAGCAGGGGGTGGACACCATATATTTT
TRBJ2-1	-	TRBV5-1	TRBD2	CASSPNEGTSVHEQFF	TGCGCCAGCAGCCCCAACGAGGGGACTAGCGTCCATGAGCAGTTCTTC
TRBJ1-2	once	TRBV15	-	CATSKAEGGVNGYTF	TGTGCCACCAGCAAAGCCGAGGGAGGGGTAAATGGCTACACCTTC
TRBJ1-4	-	TRBV6-2/TRBV6-3	-	CASSYSQTREKLFF	TGTGCCAGCAGTTACTCGCAGACCAGGGAAAAACTGTTTTTT